This T cell receptor beta chain is drawn from a study of T cells in Graves' hyperthyroidism and ophthalmopathy. Study context: Staff took peripheral blood when the initial diagnosis was made, before any treatment began.

The authors deemed Graves' hyperthyroidism stable absent ophthalmopathy progression within 18 months. This clonotype has ten or more counts. Antigen specificity is unknown. RNA transcripts yielded amplified TCR beta CDR3 regions. The HTBI primer set drove a first-round RT-PCR of the TCR CDR3. From the multiplex PCR reads, TCRdb called clonotypes with MiXCR, one entry per CDR3 protein. The table lists roughly 200,000 distinct CDR3 sequences, around 17% of them singletons. Germline V lookup: CDR1 MDHEN, CDR2 SYDVKM. V gave up 3 bases and J gave up 2 bases, with 17 bases separating them. The CDR3 has 17 residues. General study points: Most thyroid-expanded clonotypes above 0.001 were also found in blood. The model made its ophthalmopathy prediction, and onset followed a median around six months later.

This sequence joins TRBV28 and TRBJ2-1, with D hard to call. The sample taken for sequencing was blood. The receptor was isolated from a woman between 50 and 59 years old with Graves' hyperthyroidism. The CDR3 region is CASSFELRASPYNEQFF. The CDR3, as DNA: TGTGCCAGCAGTTTTGAACTACGAGCCAGTCCCTACAATGAGCAGTTCTTC. Supplemented by reference TRBV28 and TRBJ2-1, the full variable domain reads DVKVTQSSRYLVKRTGEKVFLECVQDMDHENMFWYRQDPGLGLRLIYFSYDVKMKEKGDIPEGYSVSREKKERFSLILESASTNQTSMYLCASSFELRASPYNEQFFGPGTRLTVL.